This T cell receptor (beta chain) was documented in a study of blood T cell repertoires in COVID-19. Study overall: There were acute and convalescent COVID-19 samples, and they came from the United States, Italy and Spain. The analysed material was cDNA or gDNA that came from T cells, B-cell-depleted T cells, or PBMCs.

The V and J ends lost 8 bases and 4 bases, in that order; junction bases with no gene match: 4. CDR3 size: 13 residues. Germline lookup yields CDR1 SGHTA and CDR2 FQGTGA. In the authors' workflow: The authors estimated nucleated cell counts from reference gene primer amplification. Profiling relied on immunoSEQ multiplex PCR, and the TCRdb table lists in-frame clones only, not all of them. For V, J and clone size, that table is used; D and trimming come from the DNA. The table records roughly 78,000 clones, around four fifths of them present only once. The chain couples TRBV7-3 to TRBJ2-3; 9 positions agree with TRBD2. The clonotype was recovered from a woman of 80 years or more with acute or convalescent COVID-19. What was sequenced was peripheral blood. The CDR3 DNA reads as TGTGCCAGCGGTAGCGGGAGTGCAGATACGCAGTATTTT. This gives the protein CASGSGSADTQYF.